The TCR beta chain under discussion was sequenced for a study of blood T cells in healthy people across ages. Details on this clonotype: Its specificity is not known. It may be a read error: a sequence one base away is much more abundant.

The CDR3 is 14 residues long. Germline CDR1 reads MNHEY; CDR2 reads SMNVEV (reference sequence). The donors, healthy Caucasians from Russia, were aged roughly 6 to 90. Findings and caveats of the study: In long-lived donors, naive CD4+ cell counts and diversity exceeded those of aged donors.

PCR was performed a second time for about 7 to 12 cycles using a sample-barcoded 5' primer and a J-beta primer mix. TCRdb analysed the 5' RACE reads with MiXCR anew, one entry per CDR3 protein. Among around 1,000,000 distinct CDR3 sequences listed, about two fifths were seen once. The sequencing sample was made of blood. The gene calls are TRBV27 and TRBJ2-7; no clear D. The sequence was collected from a man in his late teens or twenties in good health. The CDR3 here is CASSKIEVVYERYF. CDR3 DNA sequence: TGTGCCAGCAGTAAAATTGAAGTAGTCTACGAGCGGTACTTC.